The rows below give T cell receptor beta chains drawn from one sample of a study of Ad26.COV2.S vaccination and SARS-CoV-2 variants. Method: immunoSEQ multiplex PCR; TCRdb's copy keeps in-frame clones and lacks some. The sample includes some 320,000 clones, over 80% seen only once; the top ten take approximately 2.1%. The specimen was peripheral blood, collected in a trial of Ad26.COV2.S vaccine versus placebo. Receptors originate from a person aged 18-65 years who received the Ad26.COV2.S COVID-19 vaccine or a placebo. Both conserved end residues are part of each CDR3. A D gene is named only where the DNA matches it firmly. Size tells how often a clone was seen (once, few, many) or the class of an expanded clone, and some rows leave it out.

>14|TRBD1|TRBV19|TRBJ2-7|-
CASSMPGGVYEQYF
TGTGCCAGTAGTATGCCAGGGGGCGTCTACGAGCAGTACTTC
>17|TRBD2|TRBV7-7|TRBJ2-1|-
CASSLKTSGGGIGEQFF
TGTGCTAGCAGCTTAAAGACTAGCGGGGGGGGCATAGGTGAGCAGTTCTTC
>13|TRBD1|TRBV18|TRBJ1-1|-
CASQQGASTEAFF
TGTGCCAGCCAACAGGGGGCTAGCACTGAAGCTTTCTTT
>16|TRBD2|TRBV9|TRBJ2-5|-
CASSQGLAGAQETQYF
TGTGCCAGCAGCCAGGGACTAGCGGGGGCCCAAGAGACCCAGTACTTC
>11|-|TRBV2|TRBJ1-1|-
CASRAGVEAFF
TGTGCCAGCAGGGCAGGGGTTGAAGCTTTCTTT
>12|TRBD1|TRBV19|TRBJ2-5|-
CATTGDQETQYF
TGTGCCACGACAGGGGACCAAGAGACCCAGTACTTC
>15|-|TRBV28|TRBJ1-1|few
CASSSSSGSNTEAFF
TGTGCCAGCAGTTCGTCCTCAGGGTCGAACACTGAAGCTTTCTTT
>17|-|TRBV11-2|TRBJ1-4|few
CASSLGVLGGRNEKLFF
TGTGCCAGCAGCTTAGGAGTGCTTGGAGGGCGGAATGAAAAACTGTTTTTT
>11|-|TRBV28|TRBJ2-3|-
CASSARDTQYF
TGTGCCAGCAGTGCCCGCGATACGCAGTATTTT
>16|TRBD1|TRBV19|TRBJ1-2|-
CASSIDTDRGLIGYTF
TGTGCCAGTAGTATAGATACCGACAGGGGGCTGATTGGCTACACCTTC
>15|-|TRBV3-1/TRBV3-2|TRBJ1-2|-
CASSQGPGSRGGYTF
TGTGCCAGCAGCCAAGGGCCCGGGTCCCGCGGTGGCTACACCTTC
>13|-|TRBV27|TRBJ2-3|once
CASSLRSTDTQYF
TGTGCCAGCAGTTTGCGTAGCACAGATACGCAGTATTTT
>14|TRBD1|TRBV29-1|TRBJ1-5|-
CSVLGTEDNQPQHF
TGCAGCGTCCTCGGGACAGAGGACAATCAGCCCCAGCATTTT
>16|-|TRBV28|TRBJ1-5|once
CASSPPGSRSNQPQHF
TGTGCCAGCAGTCCACCGGGATCACGTAGCAATCAGCCCCAGCATTTT
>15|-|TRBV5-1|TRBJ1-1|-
CASSWPAGENTEAFF
TGCGCCAGCAGCTGGCCTGCAGGGGAAAACACTGAAGCTTTCTTT
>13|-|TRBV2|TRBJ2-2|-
CASTRRVAGELFF
TGTGCCAGCACCCGAAGGGTTGCCGGGGAGCTGTTTTTT
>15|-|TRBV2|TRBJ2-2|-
CASTLVRVTTGELFF
TGTGCCAGCACCCTCGTCAGGGTGACCACCGGGGAGCTGTTTTTT
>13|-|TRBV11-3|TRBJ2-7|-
CASSIDTSYEQYF
TGTGCCAGCAGCATCGACACCTCCTACGAGCAGTACTTC
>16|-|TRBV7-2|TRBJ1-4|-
CASSPGIGRRGEKLFF
TGTGCCAGCAGTCCCGGGATTGGGAGGAGGGGGGAAAAACTGTTTTTT
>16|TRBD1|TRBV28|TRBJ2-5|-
CASSLHRGDPKETQYF
TGTGCCAGCAGTTTACACAGGGGGGACCCTAAAGAGACCCAGTACTTC
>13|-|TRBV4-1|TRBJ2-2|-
CASSQVIEGELFF
TGCGCCAGCAGCCAAGTTATCGAGGGGGAGCTGTTTTTT
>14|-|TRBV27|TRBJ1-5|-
CATGIRGGHQPQHF
TGTGCCACCGGTATTAGGGGGGGACATCAGCCCCAGCATTTT
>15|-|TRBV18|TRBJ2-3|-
CASSSRGGAADTQYF
TGTGCCAGCTCATCCAGGGGGGGGGCCGCAGATACGCAGTATTTT
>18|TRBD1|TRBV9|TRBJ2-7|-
CASSPRDRAMTVPYEQYF
TGTGCCAGCAGCCCCCGGGACAGGGCAATGACAGTACCCTACGAGCAGTACTTC
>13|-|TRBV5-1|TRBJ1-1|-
CASSLVRGTEAFF
TGCGCCAGCAGCTTGGTCAGGGGCACTGAAGCTTTCTTT
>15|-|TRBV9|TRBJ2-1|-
CASSPVRATYNEQFF
TGTGCCAGCAGCCCCGTCAGGGCAACCTACAATGAGCAGTTCTTC
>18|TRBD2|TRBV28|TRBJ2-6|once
CASSVDLAGVSGANVLTF
TGTGCCAGCAGTGTTGATCTAGCGGGGGTCTCTGGGGCCAACGTCCTGACTTTC
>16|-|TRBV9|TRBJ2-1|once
CASSEDLGAVLGEQFF
TGTGCCAGCAGCGAGGACCTCGGAGCTGTGCTCGGAGAGCAGTTCTTC
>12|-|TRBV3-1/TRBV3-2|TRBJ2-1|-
CASSRGNNEQFF
TGTGCCAGCAGCCGGGGTAACAATGAGCAGTTCTTC
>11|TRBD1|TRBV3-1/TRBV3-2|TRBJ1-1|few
CASRRTGEAFF
TGTGCCAGCAGACGGACAGGTGAAGCTTTCTTT
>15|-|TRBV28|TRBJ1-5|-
CASSWGQPSNQPQHF
TGTGCCAGCAGTTGGGGACAACCTAGCAATCAGCCCCAGCATTTT
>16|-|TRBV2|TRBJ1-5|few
CASSEVQIYSNQPQHF
TGTGCCAGCAGTGAGGTGCAGATCTATAGCAATCAGCCCCAGCATTTT
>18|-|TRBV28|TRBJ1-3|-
CASSLIILGAGSGNTIYF
TGTGCCAGCAGTTTAATCATCCTGGGTGCTGGCTCTGGAAACACCATATATTTT
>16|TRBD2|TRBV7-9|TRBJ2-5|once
CASSPGVGLGFGTQYF
TGTGCCAGCAGCCCGGGCGTGGGACTAGGGTTCGGGACCCAGTACTTC
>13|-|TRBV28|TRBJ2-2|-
CASRDPNTGELFF
TGTGCCAGCAGAGATCCGAACACCGGGGAGCTGTTTTTT
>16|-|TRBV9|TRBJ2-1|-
CASSPGGASGYNEQFF
TGTGCCAGCAGTCCAGGAGGGGCCAGCGGCTACAATGAGCAGTTCTTC
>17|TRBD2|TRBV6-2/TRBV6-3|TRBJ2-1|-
CASSWTLGTSVGNEQFF
TGTGCCAGCAGTTGGACACTCGGGACTAGTGTCGGCAATGAGCAGTTCTTC
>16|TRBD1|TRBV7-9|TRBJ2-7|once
CASSLKGTGGSYEQYF
TGTGCCAGCAGCTTAAAGGGGACAGGGGGCTCCTACGAGCAGTACTTC
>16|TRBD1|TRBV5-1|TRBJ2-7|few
CASSVQQGEASYEQYF
TGCGCCAGCAGCGTACAACAGGGGGAGGCTTCCTACGAGCAGTACTTC
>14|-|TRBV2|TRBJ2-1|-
CASSDSTGYNEQFF
TGTGCCAGCAGTGACTCGACAGGTTACAATGAGCAGTTCTTC
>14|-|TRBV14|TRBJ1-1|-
CASSRITGRTEAFF
TGTGCCAGCAGCCGGATTACAGGGCGCACTGAAGCTTTCTTT
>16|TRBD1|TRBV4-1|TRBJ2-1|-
CASRPTVTGVHNEQFF
TGCGCCAGCAGACCTACCGTGACAGGGGTCCACAATGAGCAGTTCTTC
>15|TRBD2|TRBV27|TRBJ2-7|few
CASRRGTSGNQGQYF
TGTGCCAGCAGGCGCGGGACTAGCGGGAATCAGGGGCAGTACTTC
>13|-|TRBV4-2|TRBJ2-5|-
CASSQDRSETQYF
TGTGCCAGCAGCCAAGATCGATCGGAGACCCAGTACTTC
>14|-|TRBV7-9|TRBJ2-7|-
CASSLYSGPYEQYF
TGTGCCAGCAGCTTATATTCAGGCCCCTACGAGCAGTACTTC
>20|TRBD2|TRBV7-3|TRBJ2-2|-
CASSLRPVSGGGATAGELFF
TGTGCCAGCAGCTTAAGGCCGGTTTCCGGCGGGGGGGCCACCGCCGGGGAGCTGTTTTTT
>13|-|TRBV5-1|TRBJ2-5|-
CASSLAGGETQYF
TGCGCCAGCAGCTTGGCCGGTGGAGAGACCCAGTACTTC
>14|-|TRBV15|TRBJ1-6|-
CATSRGRDNSPLHF
TGTGCCACCAGCAGGGGGAGAGATAATTCACCCCTCCACTTT
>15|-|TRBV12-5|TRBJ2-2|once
CASGLVLETYRVVFF
TGTGCTAGTGGTTTGGTACTTGAAACCTACAGGGTGGTGTTTTTT
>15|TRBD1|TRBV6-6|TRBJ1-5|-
CASSQGQGSNQPQHF
TGTGCCAGCAGCCAAGGACAGGGTAGCAATCAGCCCCAGCATTTT
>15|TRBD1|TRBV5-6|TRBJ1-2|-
CASSPGTGFNYGYTF
TGTGCCAGCAGCCCCGGGACAGGGTTTAACTATGGCTACACCTTC
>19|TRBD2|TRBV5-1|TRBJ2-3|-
CASSLVASGGAPRADTQYF
TGCGCCAGCAGCTTGGTAGCGAGCGGGGGGGCCCCCCGGGCAGATACGCAGTATTTT
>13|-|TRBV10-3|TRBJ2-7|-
CAISVTDSYEQYF
TGTGCCATCAGTGTGACAGATTCCTACGAGCAGTACTTC
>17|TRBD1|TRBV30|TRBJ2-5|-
CAWGALTGESEAETQYF
TGTGCCTGGGGAGCCCTTACAGGGGAATCCGAGGCAGAGACCCAGTACTTC
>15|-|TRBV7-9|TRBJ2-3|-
CASGRRALSTDTQYF
TGTGCCAGCGGGAGAAGAGCTCTTAGCACAGATACGCAGTATTTT
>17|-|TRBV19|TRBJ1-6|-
CASSIGRRRAVSSPLHF
TGTGCCAGTAGTATAGGTCGAAGGAGGGCGGTGAGTTCACCCCTCCACTTT
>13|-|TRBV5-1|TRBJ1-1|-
CAGRVGMNTEAFF
TGCGCCGGCCGGGTGGGGATGAACACTGAAGCTTTCTTT
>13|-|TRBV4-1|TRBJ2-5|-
CASSEGQEKTQYF
TGCGCCAGCAGCGAGGGCCAGGAAAAGACCCAGTACTTC
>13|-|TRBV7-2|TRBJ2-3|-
CASSIVTRGTQYF
TGTGCCAGCAGCATAGTCACGAGGGGTACGCAGTATTTT